The 13 T cell receptor beta chains below were found in one sample sequenced in a study of blood T cell repertoires in COVID-19 (dated by TCRdb to about 2020). Receptor amplification or capture employed the immunoSEQ multiplex PCR assay. TCRdb retrieved this table from immuneACCESS and kept in-frame rearrangements only. Not all clones are present; in checked studies, unresolved V genes account for under half, and no reason is known for the remainder. The sample yields 130,000 to 150,000 clones; more than 65% were counted once. The top ten clonotypes cover about 10% of the sample. Sequencing used peripheral blood. These receptors came from a man in his sixties with active or convalescent COVID-19.

The chain combines TRBV7-6 with TRBJ2-1; 8 bases map to TRBD1. Trimming cost V 4 bases and J 1 base; bases outside gene matches: 6. CDR1 SGHVS and CDR2 FNYEAQ come from the germline V gene. This CDR3 has 16 residues. CDR3 nucleotide sequence: TGTGCCAGCAGCTCGAAACAGGGGGTATCCTACAATGAGCAGTTCTTC. This translates into CASSSKQGVSYNEQFF.

The count of this clone is one. This rearrangement joins TRBV11-3 to TRBJ2-7; 8 bases agree with TRBD1. V trimming: 1 base; J trimming: 0 bases; junction bases outside the gene matches: 5. Germline lookup yields CDR1 SGHNT and CDR2 YENEEA. There are 16 residues in the CDR3. In nucleotides, the CDR3 is TGTGCCAGCAGCTTAGCGGGACAGGCTAGCTCCTACGAGCAGTACTTC. It encodes CASSLAGQASSYEQYF.

This chain joins TRBV5-6 and TRBJ1-3; TRBD1 is a possible D gene (5 bases). Germline V lookup: CDR1 SGHDT, CDR2 YYEEEE. V lost 5 bases to trimming and J lost 2 bases, with 11 bases between them. CDR3 length equals 14 residues. The CDR3 protein is CASRARGAGNTIYF. DNA for the CDR3: TGTGCCAGCAGAGCACGGGGGGCTGGAAACACCATATATTTT.

J is TRBJ2-3 and V is TRBV4-3; 15 bases align to TRBD2. V dropped 3 bases and J dropped 5; count of bases not matched to a gene: 9. The CDR3 is made up of 18 amino acids. The V gene's germline CDR1 is LGHNA and CDR2 YSLEER. CDR3 in DNA: TGCGCCAGCAGCCACAGAGGACTAGCGGGGGGGCGGGAAGATACGCAGTATTTT. It translates to CASSHRGLAGGREDTQYF.

V is TRBV6-1 and J is TRBJ1-2; unclear D gene. The CDR3 is 15 residues long. CDR1 is MNHNS, CDR2 SASEGT, per germline. Trimming removed 3 bases from V and 8 bases from J, with 19 bases in between. This CDR3 is CASSDRGILRPGYTF. Written as DNA, the CDR3 is TGTGCCAGCAGTGACCGGGGTATTCTCCGCCCGGGCTACACCTTC.

The chain combines TRBV24-1 with TRBJ1-5; D possibly corresponds to TRBD1 (6 bases). Trimming shortened V by 4 bases and J by 6 bases, and 12 bases separated the two germline ends. This CDR3 contains 14 residues. Germline V gene data show CDR1 as KGHDR and CDR2 as SFDVKD. The CDR3 sequence: CATSETGSTQPQHF. In nucleotides, the CDR3 is TGTGCCACCAGTGAAACAGGGTCGACTCAGCCCCAGCATTTT.

Comments on this clone: Other DNA variants within this sample encode the same CDR3. The chain couples TRBV11-2 to TRBJ2-2; D remains unclear. V was cut by 1 base and J by 7 bases, with 7 bases left in between. The CDR3 loop spans 13 amino acids. Germline CDR1 and CDR2: SGHAT and FQNNGV. The CDR3 DNA is TGTGCCAGCAGCTTAGGTGGAGTCGGGGAGCTGTTTTTT. Protein sequence: CASSLGGVGELFF.

The J gene is TRBJ1-2, the V gene TRBV7-2; TRBD1 matches 8 bases. The CDR3 loop spans 13 amino acids. Per the germline V gene, CDR1 is SGHTA and CDR2 is FQGNSA. Unmatched junction bases numbered 1, after V lost 2 bases and J lost 5 bases. The CDR3 DNA follows: TGTGCCAGCAGCTTACAGGGGGCTTATGGCTACACCTTC. Translation: CASSLQGAYGYTF.

This clone was counted between two and nine times. The CDR3 sequence: CSASLSGGSTDTQYF. CDR3 coding DNA: TGCAGTGCTAGTCTTAGCGGGGGAAGCACAGATACGCAGTATTTT. The chain is built from TRBV20-1 and TRBJ2-3; TRBD2 agrees at 9 bases. In germline, CDR1 is DFQATT, CDR2 SNEGSKA (reference sequence). CDR3 length equals 15 residues. Trimming removed 3 bases from V and 0 bases from J; junction bases left unmatched: 4.

J is TRBJ2-1 and V is TRBV27; 10 bases are a match to TRBD1. J lost 9 bases, V lost 4 bases, and 3 bases had no gene match. The CDR3 covers 13 residues. Germline CDR1 is MNHEY and CDR2 is SMNVEV (reference sequence). CDR3 amino acids: CASSSGTGVEQFF. The DNA for the CDR3 is TGTGCCAGCAGTTCCGGGACAGGGGTTGAGCAGTTCTTC.

This clone turned up a few times. The chain joins TRBV10-1 to TRBJ1-5; 8 positions agree with TRBD1. With 5 bases clipped from V and 3 bases from J, the junction kept 6 bases outside the gene matches. Germline V gene data show CDR1 as WNHNN and CDR2 as SYGVQD (reference sequence). There are 15 residues in the CDR3. The CDR3 here is CASSPGQGNNQPQHF. DNA of the CDR3: TGCGCCAGCAGTCCCGGACAGGGAAACAATCAGCCCCAGCATTTT.

The chain combines TRBV19 with TRBJ2-5, with 14 bases lining up with TRBD2. CDR3 length equals 16 residues. CDR1 is LNHDA and CDR2 is SQIVND in the germline V gene (reference sequence). The ends lost 4 bases at V and 5 bases at J; junction bases unmatched: 6. The CDR3 sequence: CASSRTSGRMRETQYF. The CDR3 DNA reads TGTGCCAGTAGTAGGACTAGCGGGAGGATGCGGGAGACCCAGTACTTC.

The chain combines TRBV15 with TRBJ2-1; 7 bases agree with TRBD2. Looked up from germline, CDR1 is LNHNV and CDR2 is YYDKDF (reference sequence). The trim removed 1 base at V and 5 bases at J, leaving 8 bases unmatched. The CDR3 has 16 residues. CDR3 nucleotides: TGTGCCACCAGCAGAGGGGAGGGAGGCCCCGACAATGAGCAGTTCTTC. As protein: CATSRGEGGPDNEQFF. The entire variable domain, with the rest obtained from reference TRBV15 and TRBJ2-1, is as follows: DAMVIQNPRYQVTQFGKPVTLSCSQTLNHNVMYWYQQKSSQAPKLLFHYYDKDFNNEADTPDNFQSRRPNTSFCFLDIRSPGLGDTAMYLCATSRGEGGPDNEQFFGPGTRLTVL.